Presented here are 31 T cell receptor beta chains from one specimen sequenced in a study of cytomegalovirus exposure and HLA in healthy donors. PCR used 60 Vbeta primers and 13 Jbeta primers. Sequencing used immunoSEQ multiplex PCR; TCRdb keeps in-frame clones, though not all of them. This table has 100,000 to 150,000 clones, about 81% appearing once. Sequenced material: PBMCs. These receptor sequences come from a young woman in good health and CMV-seronegative.

The V gene is TRBV19, the J gene TRBJ2-3; TRBD1 aligns across 7 bases. J gave up 4 bases and V 4 bases, and 5 bases lay outside the gene matches. Per the germline V gene, CDR1 is LNHDA and CDR2 is SQIVND (reference sequence). This CDR3 has 14 residues. For the CDR3, the DNA is TGTGCCAGTAGTACAGGACAGGATCCAGATACGCAGTATTTT. Amino acid sequence: CASSTGQDPDTQYF.

This rearrangement joins TRBV9 to TRBJ2-3, with 7 bases fitting TRBD2. Looked up from germline, CDR1 is SGDLS and CDR2 is YYNGEE. This CDR3 has 16 amino acids. Unmatched junction bases numbered 8, after V lost 4 bases and J lost 0 bases. The CDR3 spells CASSTKGGDSTDTQYF. The CDR3 DNA follows: TGTGCCAGCAGCACAAAGGGAGGGGATAGCACAGATACGCAGTATTTT.

The rearrangement uses TRBV6-4 and TRBJ2-7; 10 bases fit TRBD1. Germline V gene data show CDR1 as MRHNA and CDR2 as SNTAGT. The CDR3 is 19 residues long. V lost 1 base and J lost 0; bases outside the gene matches: 12. CDR3 in DNA: TGTGCCAGCAGTGACTTTGGTCCGGGACAGGGGCCCCACTCCTACGAGCAGTACTTC. It encodes CASSDFGPGQGPHSYEQYF.

This sequence joins TRBV2 and TRBJ2-2, with TRBD2 identical over 13 bases. The V segment lost 6 bases and the J segment 4 bases; nucleotides outside the gene matches: 5. This CDR3 contains 16 residues. The V gene's germline CDR1 is SNHLY and CDR2 FYNNEI. CDR3 in amino acids: CASSTSGRAITGELFF. CDR3 DNA: TGTGCCAGCAGCACTAGCGGGAGGGCGATCACCGGGGAGCTGTTTTTT.

The CDR3 sequence is CASSPRARALSGNTIYF. As DNA, the CDR3 is TGTGCCAGCAGCCCAAGGGCCAGGGCCCTGTCTGGAAACACCATATATTTT. J is TRBJ1-3 and V is TRBV11-2, with D possibly being TRBD1 (5 bases). The CDR3 is 17 amino acids. Germline CDR1 SGHAT, CDR2 FQNNGV. V was clipped by 5 bases and J by 1 base, with 18 bases between them.

V gene TRBV9 combines with J gene TRBJ2-1, with TRBD2 matching over 7 bases. The CDR3 length is 15 residues. CDR1 is SGDLS and CDR2 is YYNGEE in the germline V gene. V was clipped by 0 bases and J by 7 bases; unmatched bases: 7. The CDR3 region has the DNA TGTGCCAGCAGCGTAGCCGTCGGGGGGAAGAATGAGCAGTTCTTC. It codes for CASSVAVGGKNEQFF. Using reference TRBV9 and TRBJ2-1 for the parts outside the CDR3, the full variable domain is DSGVTQTPKHLITATGQRVTLRCSPRSGDLSVYWYQQSLDQGLQFLIQYYNGEERAKGNILERFSAQQFPDLHSELNLSSLELGDSALYFCASSVAVGGKNEQFFGPGTRLTVL.

The chain joins TRBV11-3 to TRBJ2-7; 12 nucleotides match TRBD2. Germline V CDR1 and CDR2: SGHNT, YENEEA. The CDR3 consists of 16 residues. Trimming removed 2 bases from V and 3 bases from J; junction bases left unmatched: 5. CDR3 amino acids: CASSLRTSGNLYEQYF. CDR3 DNA sequence: TGTGCCAGCAGCTTAAGGACTAGCGGGAACCTCTACGAGCAGTACTTC.

The chain links TRBV4-1 to TRBJ1-1, with TRBD1 as a possible D gene (6 bases). Germline CDR1 and CDR2: MGHRA and YSYEKL. The CDR3 has 13 amino acids. Trimming took 4 bases from V and 2 from J, leaving 8 bases between them. The CDR3 reads CASSLQGNTEAFF. The DNA for the CDR3 is TGCGCCAGCAGCCTACAGGGTAACACTGAAGCTTTCTTT.

The CDR3 loop reads CASSVGGHSNQPQHF. DNA of the CDR3: TGTGCCAGCAGCGTGGGGGGGCATAGCAATCAGCCCCAGCATTTT. The rearrangement joins TRBV5-4 to TRBJ1-5, with D possibly TRBD1 on 6 matching bases. V was clipped by 4 bases and J by 0 bases, with 11 bases between them. Looked up from germline, CDR1 is SGHNT and CDR2 is YYREEE (reference sequence). The CDR3 is 15 residues long.

The chain has TRBV18 and TRBJ1-5; maybe TRBD1 (6 bases). This CDR3 is 15 amino acids long. V was cut by 5 bases and J by 5 bases, with 16 bases left in between. CDR1 is KGHSH and CDR2 is LQKENI in the germline V gene. The CDR3 protein is CASSRTALEDQPQHF. The CDR3, as DNA: TGTGCCAGCTCAAGGACAGCTTTAGAGGATCAGCCCCAGCATTTT.

The chain couples TRBV25-1 to TRBJ1-6; the match to TRBD1 covers 8 bases. Per the germline V gene, CDR1 is MGHDK and CDR2 is SYGVNS. This CDR3 contains 14 residues. V was clipped by 3 bases and J by 10 bases; unmatched bases: 5. CDR3 amino acids: CASSDPTGGSPLHF. For the CDR3, the DNA is TGTGCCAGCAGTGACCCAACAGGGGGATCACCCCTCCACTTT.

The CDR3 spells CASSLGQGPNQPQHF. The CDR3 region has the DNA TGTGCCAGCAGCTTGGGACAGGGGCCGAATCAGCCCCAGCATTTT. The chain has TRBV5-5 and TRBJ1-5; 8 bases agree with TRBD1. The CDR3 contains 15 residues. Losses at the gene ends were 0 bases for V and 4 bases for J; bases not matched to a gene: 3. Germline CDR1 and CDR2: SGHKS and YYEKEE (reference sequence). The variable domain in full, completed from reference TRBV5-5 and TRBJ1-5, reads DAGVTQSPTHLIKTRGQQVTLRCSPISGHKSVSWYQQVLGQGPQFIFQYYEKEERGRGNFPDRFSARQFPNYSSELNVNALLLGDSALYLCASSLGQGPNQPQHFGDGTRLSIL.

This chain links TRBV27 with TRBJ2-7; 8 positions match TRBD2. Germline CDR1 MNHEY, CDR2 SMNVEV (reference sequence). With 4 bases clipped from V and 5 bases from J, the junction kept 7 bases outside the gene matches. The CDR3 sequence is 14 residues long. The CDR3 reads CASSSGGPWNEQYF. The CDR3 nucleotides are TGTGCCAGCAGTTCGGGAGGGCCTTGGAACGAGCAGTACTTC.

The count of this clone is one. Other nucleotide sequences in the sample specify the same CDR3. This chain links TRBV5-4 with TRBJ2-5, with 11 bases identical to TRBD2. Germline V gene lookup returns CDR1 SGHNT and CDR2 YYREEE (reference sequence). With 0 bases clipped from V and 4 bases from J, the junction kept 5 bases outside the gene matches. The length of the CDR3 is 16 residues. The DNA for the CDR3 is TGTGCCAGCAGCTTGGGTCTAGCGGGGGGAAGAGAGACCCAGTACTTC. This gives the protein CASSLGLAGGRETQYF.

V gene TRBV9 combines with J gene TRBJ2-7; 9 bases agree with TRBD1. This CDR3 is 16 amino acids long. The germline CDR1 and CDR2 sequences are SGDLS and YYNGEE. V trimming: 0 bases; J trimming: 4 bases; junction bases outside the gene matches: 8. The CDR3 sequence is CASSVGGTGSSYEQYF. CDR3 bases: TGTGCCAGCAGCGTAGGGGGGACAGGGAGCTCGTACGAGCAGTACTTC.

The chain recombines TRBV5-1 with TRBJ1-6; D might be TRBD1 (5 bases). The CDR3 length is 14 residues. Germline CDR1 and CDR2: SGHRS and YFSETQ. Trimming took off 2 bases at V and 10 bases at J, with 13 bases between the two ends. The chain's CDR3 is CASSFQGRYSPLHF. DNA for the CDR3: TGCGCCAGCAGCTTTCAGGGAAGGTACTCACCCCTCCACTTT.

This chain links TRBV9 with TRBJ2-1; 10 bases fit TRBD1. This CDR3 has 19 residues. Germline V CDR1 and CDR2: SGDLS, YYNGEE. With V trimmed by 4 bases and J by 2 bases, 15 bases remained unmatched. CDR3 nucleotides: TGTGCCAGCAGCTATCCGGGACAGGGGTTTGGGGGGGCCTACAATGAGCAGTTCTTC. Translated: CASSYPGQGFGGAYNEQFF.

The gene calls are TRBV5-1 and TRBJ2-1, with 8 bases that match TRBD2. V was pared by 7 bases and J by 7 bases, with 13 bases of the junction left unmatched. CDR3 size: 15 residues. Looked up from germline, CDR1 is SGHRS and CDR2 is YFSETQ. The CDR3 DNA follows: TGCGCCAGCTCACTCGGACCGGGGGGGGCGAATGAGCAGTTCTTC. Its protein is CASSLGPGGANEQFF. Filled out from reference TRBV5-1 and TRBJ2-1, the complete variable domain reads KAGVTQTPRYLIKTRGQQVTLSCSPISGHRSVSWYQQTPGQGLQFLFEYFSETQRNKGNFPGRFSGRQFSNSRSEMNVSTLELGDSALYLCASSLGPGGANEQFFGPGTRLTVL.

This clone was recorded a few times. The chain is built from TRBV11-3 and TRBJ2-7; D unresolved. Trimming took off 4 bases at V and 4 bases at J, with 17 bases between the two ends. Per germline, CDR1 SGHNT and CDR2 YENEEA. This CDR3 has 15 residues. The CDR3 nucleotides are TGTGCCAGCAGCTCCTCGTTGGAGATTGTGTACGAGCAGTACTTC. This codes for CASSSSLEIVYEQYF.

The V and J genes are TRBV5-4 and TRBJ2-3; TRBD2 aligns across 11 bases. Trimming removed 10 bases from V and 4 bases from J; junction bases left unmatched: 8. The CDR3 sequence is 14 residues long. CDR1 is SGHNT, CDR2 YYREEE, per germline (reference sequence). In DNA form, the CDR3 reads TGTGCCTGCTCTAGCGGGGGGCGGGCAGATACGCAGTATTTT. Encoded protein: CACSSGGRADTQYF.

The chain couples TRBV30 to TRBJ1-4; no definite D call. V lost 3 bases and J lost 8, with 10 bases in between. The CDR3 contains 12 residues. Germline CDR1 reads GTSNPN; CDR2 reads SVGIG (reference sequence). The CDR3 region is CAWSRTGEKLFF. The CDR3 DNA is TGTGCCTGGAGCAGAACGGGGGAAAAACTGTTTTTT.

The J gene is TRBJ1-5, the V gene TRBV7-2; D might be TRBD1 (5 bases). CDR1 is SGHTA, CDR2 FQGNSA, per germline. This CDR3 contains 15 residues. V lost 3 bases to trimming and J lost 6 bases, with 15 bases between them. CDR3 sequence reads: CASSFGGLWVQPQHF. The DNA of the CDR3 is TGTGCCAGCAGCTTCGGGGGTCTCTGGGTTCAGCCCCAGCATTTT.

This chain links TRBV19 with TRBJ1-4; D remains unclear. This CDR3 has 12 amino acids. Germline CDR1 LNHDA, CDR2 SQIVND (reference sequence). Trimming stripped 0 bases from V and 8 bases from J, with 4 bases between. CDR3: CASSIEEEKLFF. CDR3 nucleotides: TGTGCCAGTAGTATAGAGGAGGAAAAACTGTTTTTT.

CDR3 sequence (DNA): TGTGCCAGCAGTGTAACCCCACAGCCCTTGAATGAGCAGTTCTTC. Translated, it gives CASSVTPQPLNEQFF. The rearrangement links TRBV7-3 to TRBJ2-1; D not resolved. The CDR3 contains 15 residues. Between the trimmed V and J ends, which lost 6 bases and 7 bases, there was a span of 19 bases. CDR1 is SGHTA, CDR2 FQGTGA, per germline. Together with reference TRBV7-3 and TRBJ2-1, the CDR3 gives the full variable domain: GAGVSQTPSNKVTEKGKYVELRCDPISGHTALYWYRQSLGQGPEFLIYFQGTGAADDSGLPNDRFFAVRPEGSVSTLKIQRTERGDSAVYLCASSVTPQPLNEQFFGPGTRLTVL.

The CDR3 is CASSPITTGIGSGANVLTF. The CDR3 region has the DNA TGTGCCAGCTCACCCATTACAACAGGGATCGGCTCTGGGGCCAACGTCCTGACTTTC. The V call is TRBV18, the J call TRBJ2-6, with D perhaps matching TRBD1 (6 bases). The CDR3 has 19 amino acids. Germline lookup yields CDR1 KGHSH and CDR2 LQKENI. The germline V and J ends were trimmed by 3 bases and 0 bases, with 18 bases remaining between them.

The chain uses TRBV11-2 and TRBJ2-1; 8 bases line up with TRBD2. V shed 5 bases and J 0 bases; nucleotides not matched to a gene: 15. The CDR3 totals 19 residues. CDR1 is SGHAT, CDR2 FQNNGV, per germline. The CDR3 region is CASSRGELAVWSSYNEQFF. The CDR3 DNA reads as TGTGCCAGCAGCCGGGGGGAACTAGCGGTTTGGAGCTCCTACAATGAGCAGTTCTTC.

This clone showed up just once. This chain connects TRBV11-1 to TRBJ2-7; TRBD1 is a possible D gene (6 bases). V lost 5 bases and J 7 bases, leaving 9 bases between the germline ends. This CDR3 contains 11 residues. Germline CDR1 SGHAT, CDR2 FQDESV (reference sequence). The CDR3 protein is CASSLDREQYF. The CDR3, as DNA: TGTGCCAGCAGCCTCGACAGGGAGCAGTACTTC. Using reference TRBV11-1 and TRBJ2-7 for the parts outside the CDR3, the full variable domain is EAEVAQSPRYKITEKSQAVAFWCDPISGHATLYWYRQILGQGPELLVQFQDESVVDDSQLPKDRFSAERLKGVDSTLKIQPAELGDSAMYLCASSLDREQYFGPGTRLTVT.

The V and J genes are TRBV4-1 and TRBJ1-1, with a possible D match to TRBD1 (5 bases). The germline V gene has CDR1 MGHRA and CDR2 YSYEKL. V was pared by 5 bases and J by 1 base, with 8 bases between. This CDR3 is 13 amino acids long. The CDR3 DNA follows: TGCGCCAGCAGCACCCAGGGGAACACTGAAGCTTTCTTT. This sequence encodes CASSTQGNTEAFF.

The rearrangement links TRBV2 to TRBJ2-5; 7 bases are a match to TRBD2. V trimming: 6 bases; J trimming: 4 bases; junction bases outside the gene matches: 5. CDR1 and CDR2 (germline): SNHLY, FYNNEI. The CDR3 is made up of 13 amino acids. The CDR3 region has the DNA TGTGCCAGCAGCGGACTAGTGTCAGAGACCCAGTACTTC. Translation: CASSGLVSETQYF.

The CDR3 sequence is CASSLGREQYF. In DNA, the CDR3 is TGTGCCAGCAGCTTAGGCCGCGAGCAGTACTTC. This chain connects TRBV13 to TRBJ2-5; D gene unclear. The DNA end is more similar to TRBJ2-7, so the J call may be wrong. The CDR3 is 11 amino acids. Germline lookup yields CDR1 PRHDT and CDR2 FYEKMQ (reference sequence).

The CDR3: CASSDLGASGAPDTQYF. DNA for the CDR3: TGCGCCAGCAGTGATTTAGGAGCTAGCGGGGCCCCAGATACGCAGTATTTT. This chain joins TRBV10-1 and TRBJ2-3, with 9 bases lining up with TRBD2. The junction had 11 bases not matched to a gene; V was cut back by 3 bases and J by 4 bases. This CDR3 is built from 17 residues. From germline, CDR1 is WNHNN and CDR2 SYGVQD (reference sequence).